A single sample gave rise to the 23 T cell receptor beta chains below, sequenced in a study of T cell responses to AZD1222 COVID-19 vaccine. TCRdb's copy holds only in-frame clones and misses some; the assay was immunoSEQ multiplex PCR. This sample has 120,000 or so clones, with 84% found just once. Sequences were derived from peripheral blood, sampled 28 days after the second AZD1222 dose. Receptors were obtained from an adult who received the AZD1222 COVID-19 vaccine.

The chain employs TRBV5-1 and TRBJ1-6, with D perhaps matching TRBD1 (6 bases). This CDR3 spans 15 amino acids. The V gene's germline CDR1 is SGHRS and CDR2 YFSETQ. Trimming took off 1 base at V and 8 bases at J, with 13 bases between the two ends. The CDR3 protein is CASSLSGEVDSPLHF. CDR3 DNA: TGCGCCAGCAGCTTGTCAGGGGAGGTGGATTCACCCCTCCACTTT.

The chain recombines TRBV6-2 or TRBV6-3 with TRBJ2-5, with D perhaps given as TRBD1 or TRBD2 (5 bases each). Germline V lookup: CDR1 MNHEY, CDR2 SVGEGT. There are 12 residues in the CDR3. V was shortened by 4 bases and J by 6 bases, with 9 bases between the two germline ends. This CDR3 is CASSLWGKTQYF. The CDR3 DNA reads as TGTGCCAGCAGTTTATGGGGGAAGACCCAGTACTTC.

The rearrangement links TRBV28 to TRBJ2-3; 10 bases align to TRBD2. The trim removed 1 base at V and 0 bases at J, leaving 1 base unmatched. The CDR3 runs to 16 residues. Germline CDR1 reads MDHEN; CDR2 reads SYDVKM. CDR3 bases: TGTGCCAGCAGTTTATTAGCGGGGGGAAGCACAGATACGCAGTATTTT. It translates to CASSLLAGGSTDTQYF.

This chain joins TRBV7-8 and TRBJ1-5, with D unclear. Germline CDR1 and CDR2: SGHVS and FQNEAQ. Deletions cut 5 bases from V and 5 bases from J, with 10 bases between. The CDR3 loop spans 13 amino acids. DNA of the CDR3: TGTGCCAGCAGCCGGGCCAGATATCAGCCCCAGCATTTT. Residues: CASSRARYQPQHF.

The chain uses TRBV2 and TRBJ2-7, with D unresolved. This CDR3 is 11 amino acids long. Trimming took 4 bases from V and 4 from J, leaving 5 bases between them. The germline CDR1 and CDR2 sequences are SNHLY and FYNNEI. The CDR3 DNA reads TGTGCCAGCAGTGTGGAATACGAGCAGTACTTC. Translating gives CASSVEYEQYF.

The rearrangement links TRBV18 to TRBJ1-5; the D gene is possibly TRBD1 (5 bases). CDR1 and CDR2 (germline): KGHSH, LQKENI. The CDR3 runs 15 residues. Trimming left V 2 bases short and J 1 base short, with 9 bases between. As DNA, the CDR3 is TGTGCCAGCTCACCAGACAGTTTCAGCAATCAGCCCCAGCATTTT. Translation gives CASSPDSFSNQPQHF.

The chain couples TRBV11-3 to TRBJ2-3; D is possibly TRBD2 (6 bases). V was pared by 1 base and J by 11 bases, with 19 bases between. This CDR3 spans 15 amino acids. Germline V CDR1 and CDR2: SGHNT, YENEEA. DNA for the CDR3: TGTGCCAGCAGCTTAGGTTCCGGGGGAGGTCGCGGGCAGTATTTT. This encodes CASSLGSGGGRGQYF.

CDR3 in DNA: TGTGCCAGCAGGTCGTCACAGTTGAGCTATGGCTACACCTTC. Translated, it gives CASRSSQLSYGYTF. The genes are TRBV28 and TRBJ1-2; no definite D call. Trimming shortened V by 6 bases and J by 4 bases, and 15 bases separated the two germline ends. There are 14 residues in the CDR3. Germline-derived CDR1 and CDR2 are MDHEN and SYDVKM.

This clone was picked up one time. The rearrangement links TRBV4-3 to TRBJ1-2, with D uncertain. The ends were cut back, 1 base at V and 4 bases at J, with 13 bases in the middle. The CDR3 runs 15 residues. Germline V CDR1 and CDR2: LGHNA, YSLEER. The CDR3 loop is CASSQVWGGSYGYTF. In DNA form, the CDR3 reads TGCGCCAGCAGCCAAGTCTGGGGAGGGTCCTATGGCTACACCTTC.

The chain is built from TRBV11-1 and TRBJ2-3; D is unclear. CDR1 and CDR2 from the germline V gene are SGHAT and FQDESV (reference sequence). V was trimmed by 5 bases and J by 5 bases, leaving 14 bases between them. The CDR3 length is 14 residues. As DNA, the CDR3 is TGTGCCAGCAGCCCCGCCCGAAAGGTAGATACGCAGTATTTT. Its protein is CASSPARKVDTQYF.

Only one count was recorded for this clone. The chain carries TRBV14 and TRBJ2-7, with D possibly being TRBD2 (5 bases). CDR3 length: 13 residues. Deletions cut 1 base from V and 3 bases from J, with 7 bases between. CDR1 SGHDN and CDR2 FVKESK come from the germline V gene. The CDR3: CASSQVAFYEQYF. The CDR3 DNA is TGTGCCAGCAGCCAAGTAGCGTTCTACGAGCAGTACTTC.

The rearrangement uses TRBV19 and TRBJ2-2; no clear D gene. CDR1 and CDR2 (germline): LNHDA, SQIVND (reference sequence). Between the trimmed V and J ends, which lost 5 bases and 1 base, there was a span of 2 bases. The CDR3 sequence is 12 residues long. The chain's CDR3 is CASSQNTGELFF. The DNA of the CDR3 is TGTGCCAGTAGTCAGAACACCGGGGAGCTGTTTTTT.

This chain connects TRBV5-4 to TRBJ1-6; 8 nucleotides match TRBD1. CDR3 size: 14 residues. V lost 4 bases and J lost 6; bases outside the gene matches: 3. Per germline, CDR1 SGHNT and CDR2 YYREEE (reference sequence). Here the CDR3 DNA reads TGTGCCAGCAGCCCCCAGGGGGCTAATTCACCCCTCCACTTT. This translates into CASSPQGANSPLHF.

This rearrangement joins TRBV5-1 to TRBJ1-1; maybe TRBD1 (5 bases). CDR1 and CDR2 (germline): SGHRS, YFSETQ. V was trimmed by 0 bases and J by 3 bases, leaving 18 bases between them. The length of the CDR3 is 17 residues. The DNA of the CDR3 is TGCGCCAGCAGCTTGGCGACGGTCGGGGGTTGGGACACTGAAGCTTTCTTT. This translates into CASSLATVGGWDTEAFF.

Remarks on this clone: This sample includes further DNA sequences coding for the same CDR3. The chain is built from TRBV7-3 and TRBJ2-3; 7 bases fit TRBD1. With V trimmed by 6 bases and J by 0 bases, 3 bases remained unmatched. The germline V gene has CDR1 SGHTA and CDR2 FQGTGA. The CDR3 is 14 amino acids. The CDR3 region is CASSQTGSTDTQYF. DNA for the CDR3: TGTGCCAGCAGTCAGACAGGGAGCACAGATACGCAGTATTTT.

The chain recombines TRBV7-2 with TRBJ2-7; TRBD2 is a possible D gene (6 bases). The CDR3 totals 15 residues. V was clipped by 4 bases and J by 6 bases, with 19 bases between them. In germline, CDR1 is SGHTA, CDR2 FQGNSA. In DNA form, the CDR3 reads TGTGCCAGCAGCTCCTGGGACTCCCCCCCTCTCGAGCAGTACTTC. Translating gives CASSSWDSPPLEQYF.

This sequence joins TRBV5-5 and TRBJ1-3; D is undetermined. Trimming stripped 0 bases from V and 0 bases from J, with 10 bases between. Per the germline V gene, CDR1 is SGHKS and CDR2 is YYEKEE (reference sequence). This CDR3 has 16 residues. The CDR3 region is CASSLASHISGNTIYF. For the CDR3, the DNA is TGTGCCAGCAGCTTGGCCAGTCACATCTCTGGAAACACCATATATTTT.

The chain employs TRBV7-2 and TRBJ2-7, with 10 bases identical to TRBD1. The CDR3 runs to 15 residues. Germline V CDR1 and CDR2: SGHTA, FQGNSA. J was trimmed by 4 bases and V by 1 base; bases with no gene match: 4. In nucleotides, the CDR3 is TGTGCCAGCAGCTTAGGAGGGACAGGGGATTACGAGCAGTACTTC. Amino acid sequence: CASSLGGTGDYEQYF.

This rearrangement joins TRBV5-1 to TRBJ1-4; possibly TRBD1 for D (6 bases). CDR3 length equals 15 residues. CDR1 and CDR2 (germline): SGHRS, YFSETQ. With 0 bases removed from V and 6 bases from J, the gap between germline ends came to 12 bases. CDR3 region: CASSLASGVDEKLFF. The CDR3 DNA follows: TGCGCCAGCAGCTTGGCGTCAGGGGTGGATGAAAAACTGTTTTTT.

The genes are TRBV10-1 and TRBJ2-3; D remains unclear. Between the trimmed V and J ends, which lost 4 bases and 2 bases, there was a span of 16 bases. Germline V gene sequence: CDR1 WNHNN, CDR2 SYGVQD (reference sequence). The CDR3 runs to 16 residues. The CDR3 is CASSGRSSPDTDTQYF. The CDR3 nucleotides are TGCGCCAGCAGTGGTAGGAGCAGCCCCGACACAGATACGCAGTATTTT.

This clone was seen only a few times. The CDR3 DNA reads as TGTGCCAGCAGAAGAGGCAGGGCGGGTGGTGGCAATCAGCCCCAGCATTTT. Its protein is CASRRGRAGGGNQPQHF. This chain connects TRBV28 to TRBJ1-5, with D tentatively TRBD1 (5 bases). Deletions cut 6 bases from V and 2 bases from J, with 20 bases between. Germline-derived CDR1 and CDR2 are MDHEN and SYDVKM. CDR3 length: 17 residues.

The chain links TRBV24-1 to TRBJ2-3; 8 positions agree with TRBD1. CDR3 length: 15 residues. V gave up 8 bases and J gave up 6 bases; unmatched junction bases: 12. Germline assignment: CDR1 KGHDR and CDR2 SFDVKD. The CDR3 region has the DNA TGTGCCACCAATCATGACGGACAGGGTAGTGATACGCAGTATTTT. Residues: CATNHDGQGSDTQYF.

This rearrangement joins TRBV7-2 to TRBJ1-4; 8 positions agree with TRBD1. V shed 1 base and J 10 bases; nucleotides not matched to a gene: 2. The germline V gene has CDR1 SGHTA and CDR2 FQGNSA. The CDR3 consists of 13 residues. The CDR3 nucleotides read TGTGCCAGCAGCTTAGAAACAGGGGGAAAACTGTTTTTT. Translating it yields CASSLETGGKLFF.